This record covers a single T cell receptor beta chain. Under the authors' procedure: Estimation of nucleated cell counts relied on the amplification of reference gene primers. This table comes from immunoSEQ multiplex PCR, and its TCRdb copy is limited to in-frame clones, with some not included. Clone size and V and J calls were adopted from that table, with D and trimming inferred from the DNA. The sample contains 200,000 to 250,000 clones, roughly 87% of which appear only once. The data derive from a study of blood T cell repertoires in COVID-19. Study-level information: Italy, Spain and the United States were the sources of the convalescent and acute COVID-19 samples. T cells, B-cell-depleted T cells, or PBMCs provided the cDNA or gDNA that served as material.

Per the germline V gene, CDR1 is LNHNV and CDR2 is YYDKDF (reference sequence). CDR3 size: 19 residues. The V and J ends lost 3 bases and 4 bases, in that order; junction bases with no gene match: 12. Across 24 US areas, participants ranged in age from roughly 18 to 95 years. The sequence was obtained from a woman in her thirties with acute COVID-19. V gene TRBV15 combines with J gene TRBJ2-1; 13 bases are shared with TRBD2. Sequencing was performed on PBMCs or T cells enriched from blood (not recorded which). The CDR3 nucleotides are TGTGCCACCAGCAGCCTTGGACTAGCGGGGGTTCTGGGTTACAATGAGCAGTTCTTC. Its protein is CATSSLGLAGVLGYNEQFF.